These 6 T cell receptor beta chains were all obtained from the same sample, sequenced in a study of blood T cells in healthy people across ages. Primed by a sample-barcoded 5' primer and a J-beta primer mix, a second PCR proceeded for about 6 to 11 cycles. TCRdb independently ran MiXCR on the 5' RACE reads; one entry per CDR3 protein. The repertoire has about 930,000 distinct CDR3 sequences, about 28% of them found once; the top ten carry roughly 10%. These data were also reused for a study on T cells of mothers and their children.

The specimen sequenced was blood. All receptors come from a woman in her 40s in good health.

The chain uses TRBV4-2 and TRBJ1-2; weak D call: TRBD1 (5 bases). V gave up 1 base and J gave up 7 bases, with 16 bases separating them. CDR1 is LGHNA and CDR2 is YNFKEQ in the germline V gene. The length of the CDR3 is 15 residues. The CDR3 sequence: CASSQGVGGAGGYTF. In DNA, the CDR3 is TGTGCCAGCAGCCAAGGGGTTGGAGGGGCAGGTGGCTACACCTTC.

As regards this clonotype: This may stem from a read error, because a much larger clone lies one nucleotide away. The V and J genes are TRBV4-1 and TRBJ2-5; 7 nucleotides match TRBD2. Germline values: CDR1 MGHRA, CDR2 YSYEKL. The CDR3 length is 16 residues. The CDR3 DNA reads TGCGCCAGCAACCAAGGGGCGGCTAGCGGACAAGAGACCCAGTACTTC. It is translated as CASNQGAASGQETQYF.

This clonotype was seen a handful of times. The chain joins TRBV7-3 to TRBJ2-1, with TRBD2 identical over 10 bases. The ends lost 5 bases at V and 9 bases at J; junction bases unmatched: 10. Germline V gene data show CDR1 as SGHTA and CDR2 as FQGTGA. This CDR3 contains 15 residues. The CDR3 protein is CASSIRAGGRVEQFF. In DNA form, the CDR3 reads TGTGCCAGCAGCATAAGAGCGGGGGGGCGGGTTGAGCAGTTCTTC. Filled out from reference TRBV7-3 and TRBJ2-1, the complete variable domain reads GAGVSQTPSNKVTEKGKYVELRCDPISGHTALYWYRQSLGQGPEFLIYFQGTGAADDSGLPNDRFFAVRPEGSVSTLKIQRTERGDSAVYLCASSIRAGGRVEQFFGPGTRLTVL.

In this sample, this clonotype turned up many times. V usage is TRBV7-6 and J usage is TRBJ2-3; D gene ambiguous. Germline CDR1 and CDR2: SGHVS and FNYEAQ. V shed 7 bases and J shed 6 bases, with 8 bases lying between them. The CDR3 has 11 amino acids. The DNA of the CDR3 is TGTGCCAGCACAAACGGCGATACGCAGTATTTT. This encodes CASTNGDTQYF.

This clonotype appeared a few times. V usage is TRBV10-3 and J usage is TRBJ2-5; 8 nucleotides align to TRBD1. The V and J ends lost 2 bases and 6 bases, in that order; junction bases with no gene match: 5. The CDR3 has 14 amino acids. Germline V gives CDR1 ENHRY, CDR2 SYGVKD. The CDR3 here is CAISEPDRGKTQYF. For the CDR3, the DNA is TGTGCCATCAGTGAGCCCGACAGGGGAAAGACCCAGTACTTC.

V is TRBV10-2 and J is TRBJ2-6; 7 bases are a match to TRBD2. This CDR3 has 14 amino acids. V shed 8 bases, J shed 4 bases, and the junction held 5 bases outside the gene matches. The V gene's germline CDR1 is WSHSY and CDR2 SAAADI. CDR3 protein: CASWGGTGANVLTF. CDR3 sequence (DNA): TGCGCCAGCTGGGGGGGTACCGGGGCCAACGTCCTGACTTTC.